These 15 T cell receptor beta chains originate from one sample sequenced in a study of T cells in localized non-small cell lung cancer (dated by TCRdb to the early 2020s). Libraries were constructed by the immunoSEQ multiplex PCR assay. The clones in this table, taken by TCRdb from immuneACCESS, are in-frame only. Not every clone is retained; where verified, under half of the shortfall comes from an unresolved V gene, and the cause of the rest is unknown. The sample records 130,000 or so clones, around 92% of which are singletons. About 1.5% of the sample lies in the top ten. The source was peripheral blood, collected before any cancer treatment. These receptors were obtained from a female donor at least 60 years old with stage I lung adenocarcinoma.

This clone was seen only once. V gene TRBV5-1 combines with J gene TRBJ2-3; D might be TRBD1 (6 bases). The CDR3 length is 13 residues. Trimming removed 4 bases at V and 2 bases at J, with 8 bases between. Germline V CDR1 and CDR2: SGHRS, YFSETQ. The CDR3 sequence is CASSGQFTDTQYF. CDR3 coding DNA: TGCGCCAGCAGCGGACAGTTCACAGATACGCAGTATTTT.

This sequence joins TRBV19 and TRBJ2-5; 8 nucleotides match TRBD1. Germline V gene lookup returns CDR1 LNHDA and CDR2 SQIVND (reference sequence). CDR3 length: 14 amino acids. Trimming took 4 bases from V and 2 from J; bases not matched to a gene: 3. This chain's CDR3 is CASSTRTGQETQYF. CDR3 in DNA: TGTGCCAGTAGTACCCGGACAGGGCAAGAGACCCAGTACTTC.

V gene TRBV6-4 combines with J gene TRBJ2-7; D is unclear. Germline V gene sequence: CDR1 MRHNA, CDR2 SNTAGT. Trimming stripped 10 bases from V and 1 base from J, with 20 bases between. This CDR3 has 15 residues. CDR3 region: CATSATRPISYEQYF. CDR3 DNA: TGTGCCACCTCAGCTACCCGGCCTATATCCTACGAGCAGTACTTC.

The chain couples TRBV5-8 to TRBJ2-7; TRBD2 matches at 12 bases. Germline V gene lookup returns CDR1 SGHTS and CDR2 YDEGEE. The junction had 5 bases not matched to a gene; V was cut back by 4 bases and J by 3 bases. The CDR3 is made up of 15 amino acids. CDR3 DNA sequence: TGTGCCAGCAGCAAGCTAGCGGGAGGGTTCTACGAGCAGTACTTC. Protein product: CASSKLAGGFYEQYF.

In the case of this clone: Other DNA sequences in this specimen translate into the identical CDR3. The genes are TRBV6-5 and TRBJ2-7, with TRBD2 identical over 9 bases. Trimming at V came to 2 bases and at J to 1 base, leaving 3 bases not matched to a gene. The CDR3 is made up of 15 amino acids. Germline-derived CDR1 and CDR2 are MNHEY and SVGAGI. Here the CDR3 reads CASSYRLAGSYEQYF. CDR3 nucleotide sequence: TGTGCCAGCAGTTACCGGCTAGCGGGATCCTACGAGCAGTACTTC.

The CDR3 bases are TGCGCCAGCAGCGGGACTAGCGGGAGCCCCTACAATGAGCAGTTCTTC. Its translation is CASSGTSGSPYNEQFF. The genes are TRBV10-1 and TRBJ2-1, with 14 bases that match TRBD2. The CDR3 length is 16 residues. With 6 bases clipped from V and 2 bases from J, the junction kept 3 bases outside the gene matches. Germline V CDR1 and CDR2: WNHNN, SYGVQD (reference sequence).

This clone was counted a few times. This sequence joins TRBV5-1 and TRBJ2-5; TRBD2 aligns across 12 bases. Unmatched junction bases numbered 1, after V lost 3 bases and J lost 4 bases. CDR1 and CDR2 from the germline V gene are SGHRS and YFSETQ. The CDR3 has 14 amino acids. The CDR3 loop is CASSWTSGAETQYF. CDR3 bases: TGCGCCAGCAGCTGGACTAGCGGGGCAGAGACCCAGTACTTC.

A single count supports this clone. The rearrangement uses TRBV7-9 and TRBJ2-7; a possible D gene is TRBD1 (6 bases). The CDR3 loop spans 16 amino acids. The germline V and J ends were trimmed by 2 bases and 1 base, with 15 bases remaining between them. Germline loops: CDR1 SEHNR, CDR2 FQNEAQ (reference sequence). The CDR3 sequence is CASSLSMTGDSYEQYF. CDR3 in DNA: TGTGCCAGCAGCTTAAGTATGACAGGAGATTCCTACGAGCAGTACTTC.

The J gene is TRBJ1-1, the V gene TRBV19; 9 positions match TRBD1. The V gene's germline CDR1 is LNHDA and CDR2 SQIVND (reference sequence). V shed 4 bases and J 0 bases; nucleotides not matched to a gene: 9. CDR3 size: 17 residues. This chain's CDR3 is CASSSGTGRFMNTEAFF. The CDR3 DNA reads as TGTGCCAGTAGTAGCGGGACAGGGAGGTTCATGAACACTGAAGCTTTCTTT.

V and J are TRBV10-3 and TRBJ1-1; the D is unclear. V was shortened by 4 bases and J by 0 bases, with 9 bases between the two germline ends. CDR3 length equals 14 residues. Germline loops: CDR1 ENHRY, CDR2 SYGVKD. The CDR3 loop is CAISVSGVNTEAFF. As DNA, the CDR3 is TGTGCCATCAGTGTGAGTGGTGTGAACACTGAAGCTTTCTTT.

The J gene is TRBJ2-3, the V gene TRBV5-1; D gene uncertain. Germline CDR1 is SGHRS and CDR2 is YFSETQ. V was trimmed by 2 bases and J by 0 bases, leaving 7 bases between them. This CDR3 region has 14 residues. CDR3 DNA: TGCGCCAGCAGCTTTAGAAGCAGCACAGATACGCAGTATTTT. This encodes CASSFRSSTDTQYF.

J is TRBJ1-4 and V is TRBV28; D remains unclear. Germline assignment: CDR1 MDHEN and CDR2 SYDVKM. The CDR3 consists of 16 residues. Trimming took off 2 bases at V and 9 bases at J, with 19 bases between the two ends. The CDR3 here is CASSLPLGAEPKKLFF. The DNA of the CDR3 is TGTGCCAGCAGTTTACCGTTAGGAGCAGAACCGAAAAAACTGTTTTTT.

The genes are TRBV28 and TRBJ1-1; D may be TRBD1 (5 bases). The CDR3 sequence is 14 residues long. Germline CDR1 and CDR2: MDHEN and SYDVKM. V gave up 7 bases and J gave up 10 bases, with 22 bases separating them. This CDR3 reads CASNRMAGLSRAFF. DNA of the CDR3: TGTGCCAGCAACCGAATGGCAGGGTTAAGTAGAGCTTTCTTT.

This chain connects TRBV27 to TRBJ1-1; a weak D match, TRBD1 (6 bases). CDR1 and CDR2 from the germline V gene are MNHEY and SMNVEV (reference sequence). V was pared by 6 bases and J by 1 base, with 12 bases between. The CDR3 sequence is 14 residues long. The CDR3 bases are TGTGCCAGCAGGTTACAGGGACAGAACACTGAAGCTTTCTTT. As protein: CASRLQGQNTEAFF.

The gene calls are TRBV9 and TRBJ2-5; D is undetermined. The CDR3 covers 12 residues. Germline CDR1 and CDR2: SGDLS and YYNGEE. V shed 4 bases and J shed 4 bases, with 8 bases lying between them. CDR3 nucleotide sequence: TGTGCCAGCAGCCCAAGAGGAGAGACCCAGTACTTC. Its protein product is CASSPRGETQYF.